This TCR beta chain came from a study of T cells after yellow fever vaccination. Study information: In the case of low-cell-number fractions, SMART-Seq v4 Ultra Low Input was used for preparation. Study findings and constraints: CD4 and CD8 compartments shared a small share of clonotypes. Contaminating bulk clonotypes could be abundant in FACS-sorted repertoires.

Each CDR3 protein is one row after TCRdb ran MiXCR on the 5' RACE reads. The table includes around 260,000 distinct CDR3 sequences, over 4.5% detected once. The CDR3 contains 16 residues. V dropped 5 bases and J dropped 6; count of bases not matched to a gene: 10. From germline, CDR1 is SGHAT and CDR2 FQNNGV. Ten or more counts support this clonotype. Its antigen is currently unknown. This clonotype originated in a man aged 18-30 years who received the YFV17D yellow fever vaccine. This sample comprised CD4+ T cells sorted from PBMCs, obtained on the day of the yellow fever booster vaccination. V and J are TRBV11-2 and TRBJ2-1, with 10 bases lining up with TRBD2. In DNA form, the CDR3 reads TGTGCCAGCAGCGGACTTCGACTAGCGGGCGTCAATGAGCAGTTCTTC. It is translated as CASSGLRLAGVNEQFF. The variable domain in full, completed from reference TRBV11-2 and TRBJ2-1, reads EAGVAQSPRYKIIEKRQSVAFWCNPISGHATLYWYQQILGQGPKLLIQFQNNGVVDDSQLPKDRFSAERLKGVDSTLKIQPAKLEDSAVYLCASSGLRLAGVNEQFFGPGTRLTVL.